A single sample is the source of the 14 T cell receptor beta chains below, sequenced in a study of a mutant IDH1 vaccine in newly diagnosed glioma. Assay used: immunoSEQ multiplex PCR; TCRdb lists only in-frame clones, some missing. Here the sample spans about 50,000 clones, approximately 92% being singletons. Their target antigens are unknown. Time point indicated: week 35, safety follow-up. A 20-mer mutant IDH1 peptide at 300 ug was injected subcutaneously with topical imiquimod. The sample here was PBMCs, taken from a glioma patient whose treatment included an IDH1 peptide vaccine. These receptors were obtained from a man between 45 and 60 years old with glioma.

The J gene is TRBJ2-7, the V gene TRBV5-1; D is perhaps TRBD1 (5 bases). CDR1 is SGHRS and CDR2 is YFSETQ in the germline V gene. V was clipped by 4 bases and J by 2 bases, with 19 bases between them. The CDR3 runs 16 residues. CDR3 residues: CASSPGGSGMAYEQYF. As DNA, the CDR3 is TGCGCCAGCAGCCCGGGCGGATCAGGGATGGCCTACGAGCAGTACTTC.

This chain links TRBV7-8 with TRBJ1-1, with a weak D call TRBD1 (5 bases). CDR3 size: 15 residues. Germline-derived CDR1 and CDR2 are SGHVS and FQNEAQ. The V and J ends lost 5 bases and 6 bases respectively, with 19 bases between them. The CDR3 nucleotides are TGTGCCAGCAGCCTAGGGGCCCAACGGTTCCCTGAAGCTTTCTTT. Protein: CASSLGAQRFPEAFF.

V gene TRBV28 combines with J gene TRBJ1-5, with 8 bases identical to TRBD1. The CDR3 spans 15 residues. V dropped 6 bases and J dropped 0; count of bases not matched to a gene: 4. Germline lookup yields CDR1 MDHEN and CDR2 SYDVKM. CDR3 DNA: TGTGCCAGCAGCGTACAGGGGGGTAGCAATCAGCCCCAGCATTTT. Its protein is CASSVQGGSNQPQHF.

This chain uses TRBV30 with TRBJ1-5; D call uncertain. CDR1 and CDR2 from the germline V gene are GTSNPN and SVGIG (reference sequence). Trimming removed 3 bases from V and 3 bases from J, with 12 bases in between. The CDR3 has 14 amino acids. The CDR3: CAWSGRLPNQPQHF. The CDR3 bases are TGTGCCTGGAGCGGCCGACTTCCCAATCAGCCCCAGCATTTT.

The chain links TRBV5-1 to TRBJ1-1; TRBD1 is a possible D gene (5 bases). CDR1 is SGHRS and CDR2 is YFSETQ in the germline V gene. The CDR3 is 14 amino acids. Trimming left V 4 bases short and J 4 bases short, with 14 bases between. CDR3 sequence reads: CASSPGLGPTEAFF. The CDR3 DNA reads as TGCGCCAGCAGCCCCGGCCTGGGACCCACTGAAGCTTTCTTT.

This chain uses TRBV4-2 with TRBJ2-5, with 16 bases that match TRBD2. Germline V gene sequence: CDR1 LGHNA, CDR2 YNFKEQ. The V and J ends lost 4 bases and 5 bases, in that order; junction bases with no gene match: 19. This CDR3 contains 21 residues. The CDR3 coding sequence is TGTGCCAGCAGCCGAAACTCCGGGACTAGCGGGGGGGAAACTCGTGCGGAGACCCAGTACTTC. Translating gives CASSRNSGTSGGETRAETQYF.

The chain uses TRBV30 and TRBJ1-1; no definite D call. Germline V lookup: CDR1 GTSNPN, CDR2 SVGIG (reference sequence). Trimming left V 0 bases short and J 4 bases short, with 9 bases between. The CDR3 runs to 13 residues. The CDR3 DNA sequence: TGTGCCTGGAGTGTAGGGCGTGGCACTGAAGCTTTCTTT. This sequence encodes CAWSVGRGTEAFF.

The V gene is TRBV7-2, the J gene TRBJ2-2, with 8 positions matching TRBD1. V shed 0 bases, J shed 5 bases, and the junction held 2 bases outside the gene matches. Germline V lookup: CDR1 SGHTA, CDR2 FQGNSA. The CDR3 length is 15 residues. CDR3 coding DNA: TGTGCCAGCAGCTTAGCCCGGACAGGGACCGGGGAGCTGTTTTTT. Translated: CASSLARTGTGELFF.

Notes on this clone: One junction end disagrees with the germline gene, perhaps due to a read error. The chain employs TRBV7-7 and TRBJ2-1, with D maybe TRBD2 (5 bases). The CDR3 consists of 15 residues. The germline gives CDR1 SSHAT, CDR2 FNYEAQ (reference sequence). The CDR3, as DNA: TGTGCTAGCAGCCGGACTCTCTCCTCCTACAATGAGCAGTTCTTC. This sequence encodes CASSRTLSSYNEQFF.

The gene calls are TRBV11-2 and TRBJ1-2; TRBD1 aligns across 7 bases. V trimming: 1 base; J trimming: 14 bases; junction bases outside the gene matches: 7. The germline gives CDR1 SGHAT, CDR2 FQNNGV. The CDR3 totals 12 residues. This CDR3 reads CASSLGGTDGTF. The CDR3 DNA reads TGTGCCAGCAGCTTAGGGGGGACAGATGGGACCTTC.

The chain is built from TRBV5-6 and TRBJ1-2; 11 positions match TRBD1. The CDR3 is made up of 14 amino acids. Germline lookup yields CDR1 SGHDT and CDR2 YYEEEE. V trimming: 2 bases; J trimming: 8 bases; junction bases outside the gene matches: 5. CDR3 sequence reads: CASSFGQGAGGYTF. Written as DNA, the CDR3 is TGTGCCAGCAGCTTCGGACAGGGGGCGGGCGGCTACACCTTC.

The rearrangement links TRBV28 to TRBJ2-7, with no clear D. The CDR3 contains 13 residues. Trimming pared 2 bases from V and 0 bases from J, leaving 5 bases between. CDR1 MDHEN and CDR2 SYDVKM come from the germline V gene. Here the CDR3 reads CASSLSDSYEQYF. The CDR3 DNA reads as TGTGCCAGCAGTTTAAGCGACTCCTACGAGCAGTACTTC.

V and J are TRBV2 and TRBJ2-5; D unclear. The closer fit of TRBJ2-7 to the DNA end suggests the J call may be wrong. The CDR3 covers 14 residues. CDR1 SNHLY and CDR2 FYNNEI come from the germline V gene. For the CDR3, the DNA is TGTGCCAGCAGTGAAGGGTACAATAACTACGAGCAGTACTTC. Its protein is CASSEGYNNYEQYF.

The V gene is TRBV5-5, the J gene TRBJ1-4; D is possibly TRBD1 (6 bases). Trimming stripped 0 bases from V and 5 bases from J, with 14 bases between. Per germline, CDR1 SGHKS and CDR2 YYEKEE (reference sequence). The CDR3 loop spans 16 amino acids. The CDR3 region is CASSLGPTGLNEKLFF. The CDR3 region has the DNA TGTGCCAGCAGCTTGGGACCTACAGGGCTCAATGAAAAACTGTTTTTT.